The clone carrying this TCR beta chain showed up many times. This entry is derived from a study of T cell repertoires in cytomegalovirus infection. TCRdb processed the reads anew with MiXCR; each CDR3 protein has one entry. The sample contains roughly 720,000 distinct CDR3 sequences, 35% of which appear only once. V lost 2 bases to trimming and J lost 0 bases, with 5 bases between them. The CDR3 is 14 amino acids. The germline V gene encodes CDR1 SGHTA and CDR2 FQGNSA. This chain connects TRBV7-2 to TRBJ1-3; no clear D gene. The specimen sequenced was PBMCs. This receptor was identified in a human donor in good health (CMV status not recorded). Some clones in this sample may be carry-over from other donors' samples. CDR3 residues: CASSLKTSGNTIYF. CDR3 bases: TGTGCCAGCAGCTTAAAGACCTCTGGAAACACCATATATTTT.